This is a list of T cell receptor beta chains from one sample in a study of T cells in Graves' hyperthyroidism and ophthalmopathy. TCRdb used MiXCR to reprocess the multiplex PCR reads, holding one entry per CDR3 protein. The data contain 300,000 to 350,000 distinct CDR3 sequences, 16% of them seen just once; the ten biggest clones take up around 34%. Sequenced material: blood. These receptors all come from a man aged 30 to 45 with Graves' hyperthyroidism. CDR3s include the opening cysteine and the closing phenylalanine or tryptophan. D genes are given only for firm matches. Clone size, where shown, is once, few, many, or a class for clones that have expanded.

>many|14|TRBV20-1|TRBJ2-3|.
CSARGGGRRDTQYF
TGCAGTGCTCGCGGCGGCGGGCGTAGAGATACGCAGTATTTT
>many|15|TRBV28|TRBJ2-7|TRBD1
CASRGGQGRIDEQYF
TGTGCCAGCAGGGGGGGACAGGGAAGAATCGACGAGCAGTACTTC
>few|14|TRBV20-1|TRBJ1-5|.
CSARDRQGFLPQHF
TGCAGTGCTAGAGATAGGCAGGGGTTTTTACCCCAGCATTTT
>.|13|TRBV28|TRBJ2-5|.
CASSLRGFETQYF
TGTGCCAGCAGTTTAAGGGGTTTTGAGACCCAGTACTTC
>few|14|TRBV20-1|TRBJ2-5|.
CSATRDATEETQYF
TGCAGTGCGACACGGGACGCCACGGAAGAGACCCAGTACTTC
>many|16|TRBV10-3|TRBJ1-1|.
CAISEGKGLSDTEAFF
TGTGCCATCAGTGAGGGGAAGGGGCTATCGGACACTGAAGCTTTCTTT
>.|14|TRBV5-1|TRBJ2-5|.
CASSLRGIQETQYF
TGCGCCAGCAGCCTGAGAGGGATACAAGAGACCCAGTACTTC
>few|13|TRBV6-1|TRBJ2-1|.
CASSTLGFGEQFF
TGTGCCAGCTCAACCTTGGGATTCGGAGAGCAGTTCTTC
>few|11|TRBV20-1|TRBJ2-7|.
CSASLREQQYF
TGCAGTGCTAGTCTCAGGGAACAGCAGTACTTC
>.|15|TRBV5-1|TRBJ2-3|.
CASSLSGVSTDTQYF
TGCGCCAGCAGCTTAAGCGGAGTGAGCACAGATACGCAGTATTTT
>few|13|TRBV25-1|TRBJ2-5|TRBD1
CASQGVVRETQYF
TGTGCCAGTCAGGGGGTGGTGAGAGAGACCCAGTACTTC
>.|14|TRBV7-2|TRBJ2-7|.
CASSLVGDRGEQYF
TGTGCCAGCAGCTTAGTAGGGGACCGAGGCGAGCAGTACTTC
>.|15|TRBV7-2|TRBJ2-1|TRBD2
CASSLDGGRANRQFF
TGTGCCAGCAGCTTAGATGGGGGGAGGGCGAATCGGCAGTTCTTC
>.|15|TRBV4-1|TRBJ2-7|.
CASSQVSSGAYEQYF
TGCGCCAGCAGCCAAGTTTCATCCGGGGCCTACGAGCAGTACTTC
>many|15|TRBV7-9|TRBJ2-1|.
CASSEWGGWYNEQFF
TGTGCCAGCAGCGAATGGGGAGGTTGGTACAATGAGCAGTTCTTC
>few|15|TRBV29-1|TRBJ1-2|TRBD1
CSVEDRDRGIHGYTF
TGCAGCGTTGAAGATCGGGACAGGGGGATTCATGGCTACACCTTC
>few|16|TRBV30|TRBJ2-1|.
CAWNNRGAGVYNEQFF
TGTGCCTGGAATAACCGAGGGGCAGGGGTGTACAATGAGCAGTTCTTC
>many|13|TRBV6-1|TRBJ1-2|TRBD1
CASRRQGTDGYTF
TGTGCCAGCAGGAGACAGGGAACGGATGGCTACACCTTC
>many|12|TRBV5-1|TRBJ2-7|.
CASSSGAYEQYF
TGTGCCAGCAGCTCAGGGGCCTACGAGCAGTACTTC
>many|15|TRBV2|TRBJ1-4|.
CASSVAAGSSEKLFF
TGTGCCAGCAGTGTTGCGGCAGGGAGTAGCGAAAAACTGTTTTTT
>.|14|TRBV19|TRBJ2-5|.
CASSSTWGGETQYF
TGTGCCAGTAGCTCCACGTGGGGGGGCGAGACCCAGTACTTC
>few|11|TRBV6-1|TRBJ2-3|.
CASVIADTQYF
TGTGCCAGCGTAATAGCAGATACGCAGTATTTT
>many|14|TRBV11-2|TRBJ2-7|.
CASSLEGRTWEQYF
TGTGCCAGCAGCTTAGAGGGGCGGACGTGGGAGCAGTACTTC
>many|15|TRBV24-1|TRBJ2-5|.
CATSDSRSTGETQYF
TGTGCCACCAGTGATTCCAGGTCGACGGGGGAGACCCAGTACTTC
>many|15|TRBV20-1|TRBJ1-1|.
CSARFTRIGGTEAFF
TGCAGTGCTAGATTCACCCGGATTGGGGGCACTGAAGCTTTCTTT
>many|14|TRBV6-1|TRBJ1-1|.
CASSATNRDTEAFF
TGTGCCAGCAGTGCTACGAACAGAGACACTGAAGCTTTCTTT
>.|17|TRBV18|TRBJ2-2|.
CASSPRGPGPEHGELFF
TGTGCCAGCTCACCGAGGGGTCCCGGCCCGGAGCACGGGGAGCTGTTTTTT
>once|16|TRBV7-2|TRBJ1-5|TRBD1
CASSLALDRERQPQHF
TGTGCCAGCAGCTTAGCGTTGGACAGGGAAAGACAGCCCCAGCATTTT
>many|16|TRBV28|TRBJ2-2|.
CASSFLSSGNTGELFF
TGTGCCAGCAGTTTTCTGAGCTCTGGGAACACCGGGGAGCTGTTTTTT
>many|19|TRBV20-1|TRBJ2-7|TRBD2
CSATLRVAGGSSIYYEQYF
TGCAGTGCTACCCTTCGGGTAGCGGGAGGGTCCTCGATCTATTACGAGCAGTACTTC
>.|14|TRBV10-3|TRBJ2-1|.
CAISGGPARGEQFF
TGTGCCATCAGCGGAGGACCGGCAAGGGGTGAGCAGTTCTTC
>.|14|TRBV28|TRBJ2-7|TRBD2
CASSPPGGRVEQYF
TGTGCCAGCAGTCCCCCGGGAGGCCGAGTCGAGCAGTACTTC
>many|13|TRBV6-1|TRBJ1-1|.
CASRDSQNTEAFF
TGTGCCAGCAGGGACAGCCAAAACACTGAAGCTTTCTTT
>.|15|TRBV7-9|TRBJ1-2|.
CASSLEGGQNYGHTF
TGTGCCAGCAGCTTAGAGGGTGGACAGAACTATGGCCACACCTTC
>many|15|TRBV27|TRBJ2-1|.
CASSLSGLLYNEQFF
TGTGCCAGCAGTTTATCAGGACTGCTCTACAATGAGCAGTTCTTC
>many|13|TRBV7-8|TRBJ1-2|.
CASTPDGVYGYTF
TGTGCCAGCACCCCAGACGGAGTCTATGGCTACACCTTC
>.|14|TRBV20-1|TRBJ1-3|.
CSARPGDGGNTIYF
TGCAGTGCTAGGCCCGGGGACGGTGGAAACACCATATATTTT
>.|12|TRBV24-1|TRBJ2-1|.
CATSEPASEQFF
TGTGCCACCAGTGAACCAGCGAGTGAGCAGTTCTTC